Below are 17 T cell receptor beta chains sequenced from a single sample in a study of shared clonotypes between healthy human individuals. The repertoire was sequenced with immunoSEQ multiplex PCR; TCRdb's copy has only in-frame clones and lacks some. The table includes around 1.4 million clones, approximately 98.5% detected once. Sequenced sample: naive CD4+ T cells sorted from blood. Subset given: CD45RA+ positively selected. The source is a man aged 25-40 years in good health.

The table lists this clone with a count of one. This sequence joins TRBV25-1 and TRBJ2-3; tentative D call: TRBD1 (6 bases). The CDR3 sequence is 15 residues long. The ends were cut back, 5 bases at V and 4 bases at J, with 16 bases in the middle. Germline lookup yields CDR1 MGHDK and CDR2 SYGVNS. The CDR3 DNA reads as TGTGCCAGCAGTCCGGGACACCGGCCGGCAGATACGCAGTATTTT. As protein: CASSPGHRPADTQYF.

The chain is built from TRBV13 and TRBJ2-2; D call uncertain. This CDR3 is 14 amino acids long. Trimming shortened V by 0 bases and J by 2 bases, and 4 bases separated the two germline ends. Germline V lookup: CDR1 PRHDT, CDR2 FYEKMQ (reference sequence). For the CDR3, the DNA is TGTGCCAGCAGCTTAGGACACAACACCGGGGAGCTGTTTTTT. It yields the protein CASSLGHNTGELFF.

The chain joins TRBV5-1 to TRBJ1-1; no clear D. The length of the CDR3 is 19 residues. Trimming stripped 0 bases from V and 5 bases from J, with 26 bases between. Germline values: CDR1 SGHRS, CDR2 YFSETQ. This CDR3 is CASSLAPGGEPLRGTEAFF. The DNA of the CDR3 is TGCGCCAGCAGCTTGGCCCCGGGCGGAGAACCCCTTCGCGGAACTGAAGCTTTCTTT.

This chain uses TRBV4-3 with TRBJ1-1; a weak D match, TRBD1 (6 bases). CDR3 length: 15 amino acids. From germline, CDR1 is LGHNA and CDR2 YSLEER. V was shortened by 0 bases and J by 3 bases, with 11 bases between the two germline ends. CDR3 in DNA: TGCGCCAGCAGCCAAGATAGGGGGGGAGACACTGAAGCTTTCTTT. It encodes CASSQDRGGDTEAFF.

The chain joins TRBV18 to TRBJ1-2, with D hard to call. From germline, CDR1 is KGHSH and CDR2 LQKENI. This CDR3 contains 14 residues. V was pared by 0 bases and J by 3 bases, with 8 bases between. In nucleotides, the CDR3 is TGTGCCAGCTCACCACCGAGGGCTCACTATGGCTACACCTTC. Protein product: CASSPPRAHYGYTF. Supplemented by reference TRBV18 and TRBJ1-2, the full variable domain reads NAGVMQNPRHLVRRRGQEARLRCSPMKGHSHVYWYRQLPEEGLKFMVYLQKENIIDESGMPKERFSAEFPKEGPSILRIQQVVRGDSAAYFCASSPPRAHYGYTFGSGTRLTVV.

V gene TRBV7-2 combines with J gene TRBJ2-3; 11 bases are shared with TRBD2. CDR3 size: 18 residues. The germline V gene encodes CDR1 SGHTA and CDR2 FQGNSA. Trimming at V came to 5 bases and at J to 0 bases, leaving 10 bases not matched to a gene. CDR3 in amino acids: CASSQRTSGHSSTDTQYF. CDR3 nucleotides: TGTGCCAGCAGCCAGAGGACTAGCGGGCATTCTAGCACAGATACGCAGTATTTT.

V gene TRBV9 combines with J gene TRBJ1-1; the D is unclear. V lost 0 bases to trimming and J lost 2 bases, with 2 bases between them. Germline V gives CDR1 SGDLS, CDR2 YYNGEE. This CDR3 has 12 residues. For the CDR3, the DNA is TGTGCCAGCAGCGTAGACAACACTGAAGCTTTCTTT. As protein: CASSVDNTEAFF.

The chain joins TRBV9 to TRBJ2-7; D is undetermined. The CDR3 runs 13 residues. Germline loops: CDR1 SGDLS, CDR2 YYNGEE. V was shortened by 4 bases and J by 1 base, with 9 bases between the two germline ends. CDR3 in amino acids: CASSPDGSYEQYF. In nucleotides, the CDR3 is TGTGCCAGCAGCCCTGACGGGTCCTACGAGCAGTACTTC.

The chain couples TRBV5-5 to TRBJ1-2, with TRBD1 as a possible D gene (5 bases). The CDR3 is 15 amino acids. The germline V and J ends were trimmed by 4 bases and 4 bases, with 17 bases remaining between them. In germline, CDR1 is SGHKS, CDR2 YYEKEE (reference sequence). CDR3 sequence (DNA): TGTGCCAGCAGCCCCCCGGGACGGAAGTTCTATGGCTACACCTTC. Its translation: CASSPPGRKFYGYTF.

The chain links TRBV9 to TRBJ2-3; D may be TRBD2 (6 bases). CDR1 is SGDLS and CDR2 is YYNGEE in the germline V gene. This CDR3 is 12 amino acids long. V was trimmed by 0 bases and J by 14 bases, leaving 13 bases between them. The CDR3 nucleotides are TGTGCCAGCAGCGTAGGAGGGGAGGAGTTGTATTTT. The encoded protein is CASSVGGEELYF.

The genes are TRBV6-4 and TRBJ1-1; tentatively, D is TRBD1 (6 bases). The CDR3 is 14 residues long. Germline assignment: CDR1 MRHNA and CDR2 SNTAGT. The V end was cut by 7 bases, the J end by 0 bases, with 12 bases between. CDR3 region: CASKGGCMNTEAFF. For the CDR3, the DNA is TGTGCCAGCAAAGGGGGGTGCATGAACACTGAAGCTTTCTTT.

This rearrangement joins TRBV15 to TRBJ1-5, with a weak D call TRBD1 (5 bases). V lost 5 bases and J 0 bases, leaving 11 bases between the germline ends. CDR3 length equals 15 residues. Germline V gene data show CDR1 as LNHNV and CDR2 as YYDKDF (reference sequence). The chain's CDR3 is CATSVDSISNQPQHF. The CDR3 DNA follows: TGTGCCACCAGCGTAGACAGTATTAGCAATCAGCCCCAGCATTTT.

Of note for this clone: Other DNA sequences from this sample encode an identical CDR3 as well. The V call is TRBV2, the J call TRBJ1-1; D perhaps matches TRBD1 (6 bases). Trimming took 7 bases from V and 1 from J, leaving 10 bases between them. The germline V gene encodes CDR1 SNHLY and CDR2 FYNNEI. The CDR3 extends over 13 amino acids. The CDR3 bases are TGTGCCAGCACGACAGGCCCGAACACTGAAGCTTTCTTT. Residues: CASTTGPNTEAFF. Together with reference TRBV2 and TRBJ1-1, the CDR3 gives the full variable domain: EPEVTQTPSHQVTQMGQEVILRCVPISNHLYFYWYRQILGQKVEFLVSFYNNEISEKSEIFDDQFSVERPDGSNFTLKIRSTKLEDSAMYFCASTTGPNTEAFFGQGTRLTVV.

On this clone itself: Other DNA sequences from this sample encode an identical CDR3 as well. This chain connects TRBV18 to TRBJ2-1; 16 nucleotides match TRBD2. Germline CDR1 and CDR2: KGHSH and LQKENI. The J segment lost 9 bases and the V segment lost 3 bases, leaving 5 bases of the junction unmatched. The CDR3 runs 16 residues. CDR3 region: CASSPPGLAGGVEQFF. The CDR3, as DNA: TGTGCCAGCTCACCTCCGGGACTAGCGGGAGGGGTTGAGCAGTTCTTC.

This clone was detected once. The V and J genes are TRBV9 and TRBJ1-4; the D is unclear. Trimming took off 0 bases at V and 10 bases at J, with 13 bases between the two ends. Germline lookup yields CDR1 SGDLS and CDR2 YYNGEE. The CDR3 consists of 14 residues. CDR3 residues: CASSVESARGKLFF. DNA for the CDR3: TGTGCCAGCAGCGTAGAGTCGGCCCGGGGAAAACTGTTTTTT.

The gene calls are TRBV25-1 and TRBJ2-1; D possibly matches TRBD1 or TRBD2 (5 bases each). The V end lost 5 bases, the J end lost 7 bases, and 18 bases lay between the germline ends. CDR1 and CDR2 from the germline V gene are MGHDK and SYGVNS. The CDR3 sequence is 15 residues long. CDR3 protein: CASSPPGPKRNEQFF. The CDR3 DNA reads as TGTGCCAGCAGTCCACCGGGACCAAAACGTAATGAGCAGTTCTTC.

This chain joins TRBV10-1 and TRBJ2-2; 8 bases match TRBD1. J was trimmed by 5 bases and V by 3 bases; bases with no gene match: 5. Germline V lookup: CDR1 WNHNN, CDR2 SYGVQD (reference sequence). The CDR3 is 15 amino acids. CDR3 region: CASSDGQGKTGELFF. CDR3 nucleotide sequence: TGCGCCAGCAGTGACGGACAGGGAAAAACCGGGGAGCTGTTTTTT.